This TCR beta chain was obtained from a study of regulatory T cells in long-lasting Graves disease. Many counts were recorded for this clonotype. What it binds is unknown. The CDR3 sequence is 14 residues long. CDR1 MDHEN and CDR2 SYDVKM come from the germline V gene. Trimming cost V 8 bases and J 2 bases, with 16 bases left between them. General study findings and limits: Thyroid tissue went unexamined; only peripheral blood was analyzed.

Arm-PCR with iRepertoire HTBI primers amplified the CDR3 regions for these TCR beta libraries. Each CDR3 protein is one row after TCRdb ran MiXCR on the multiplex PCR reads. The sample has 350,000 to 550,000 distinct CDR3 sequences, 14% seen once. Time point: newly diagnosed GD, antithyroid drugs for less than 3 months. From PBMCs, RNA was extracted and then used to make the TCR library. This sample also appeared in a second study, on T cells in Graves' hyperthyroidism and ophthalmopathy.

The source of this sequence is a woman aged 50 to 65 with Graves disease. The J gene is TRBJ2-7, the V gene TRBV28; the D gene is possibly TRBD1 (6 bases). This sample comprised peripheral blood mononuclear cells (PBMCs), obtained at new diagnosis, from a patient treated with antithyroid drugs. The CDR3 DNA reads TGTGCCAGCCCCATGGGGGCAGGGGCCTACGAGCAGTACTTC. Protein product: CASPMGAGAYEQYF.